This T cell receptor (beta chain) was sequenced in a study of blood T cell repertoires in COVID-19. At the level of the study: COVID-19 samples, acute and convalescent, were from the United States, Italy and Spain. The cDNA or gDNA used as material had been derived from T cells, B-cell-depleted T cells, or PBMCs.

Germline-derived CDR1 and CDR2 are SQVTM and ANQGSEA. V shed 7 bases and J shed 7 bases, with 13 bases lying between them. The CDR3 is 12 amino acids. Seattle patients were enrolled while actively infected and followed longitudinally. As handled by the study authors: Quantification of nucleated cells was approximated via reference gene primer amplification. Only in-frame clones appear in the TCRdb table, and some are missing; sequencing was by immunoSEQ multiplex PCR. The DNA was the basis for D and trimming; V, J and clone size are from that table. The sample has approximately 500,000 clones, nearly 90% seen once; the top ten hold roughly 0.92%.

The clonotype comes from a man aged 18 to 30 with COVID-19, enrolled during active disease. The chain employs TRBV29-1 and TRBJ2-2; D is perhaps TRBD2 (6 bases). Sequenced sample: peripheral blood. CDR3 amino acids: CSGTGVIGELFF. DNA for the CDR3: TGCAGCGGGACGGGAGTAATCGGGGAGCTGTTTTTT.